This TCR beta chain appears in the sequencing data of a study of OX40 agonist ivuxolimab in advanced cancers. Study-level information: A diagnosis of hepatocellular carcinoma, melanoma, renal cell or head and neck cancer was present in dose-escalation patients.

Assay: immunoSEQ multiplex PCR; the TCRdb copy retains only in-frame clones and omits some. Of more than 55,000 clones in the sample, approximately 83% are singletons; the top ten hold around 4.3%. Worth noting for this clone: Its antigen remains unidentified.

Broader study findings: Mean expanded clone counts were higher in CD8+ than CD4+ T cells. Clones of CD4+ and CD8+ blood T cells grew by week 6 at doses of 0.1 to 3.0 mg/kg.

CDR1 and CDR2 from the germline V gene are WSHSY and SAAADI. The CDR3 loop spans 16 amino acids. Trimming pared 0 bases from V and 2 bases from J, leaving 11 bases between. This sequence originates from an adult with an advanced solid tumor such as melanoma, head and neck, liver or kidney cancer. The chain is built from TRBV10-2 and TRBJ2-1; D may be TRBD1 or TRBD2 (5 bases each). This sample comprised CD4+ or CD8+ T cells sorted from blood, obtained in a trial of the OX40 agonist ivuxolimab. CDR3 bases: TGCGCCAGCAGTGAGTCACCCCGGGGCCCCTACAATGAGCAGTTCTTC. It yields the protein CASSESPRGPYNEQFF.